Sequencing of this T cell receptor beta chain was carried out in a study of vaccination and CD4 T cells after COVID-19. Study-level background: Convalescent patients gave post-COVID blood a median about 110 days post-diagnosis, range 35 to 161.

This clonotype came up a few times. The time point: late sampling 161 to 241 days after vaccination in a few convalescent patients. Positive SARS-CoV-2 PCR tests in convalescent patients dated from March to December 2020, pre-Alpha, Beta and Delta. Germline assignment: CDR1 LNHDA and CDR2 SQIVND (reference sequence). Losses at the gene ends were 7 bases for V and 7 bases for J; bases not matched to a gene: 7. The CDR3 runs to 13 residues. TCRdb independently ran MiXCR on the PCR reads; one entry per CDR3 protein. The sample includes approximately 40,000 distinct CDR3 sequences, around 33% of them seen just once.

The sequence was obtained from a human donor who had recovered from COVID-19. This material consisted of CD4+ T cells from blood, taken about 7 months after SARS-CoV-2 vaccination. The chain joins TRBV19 to TRBJ1-5; TRBD1 aligns across 7 bases. The CDR3 spells CASTSDRTQPQHF. The CDR3 DNA is TGTGCCAGTACCTCGGACAGGACCCAGCCCCAGCATTTT.